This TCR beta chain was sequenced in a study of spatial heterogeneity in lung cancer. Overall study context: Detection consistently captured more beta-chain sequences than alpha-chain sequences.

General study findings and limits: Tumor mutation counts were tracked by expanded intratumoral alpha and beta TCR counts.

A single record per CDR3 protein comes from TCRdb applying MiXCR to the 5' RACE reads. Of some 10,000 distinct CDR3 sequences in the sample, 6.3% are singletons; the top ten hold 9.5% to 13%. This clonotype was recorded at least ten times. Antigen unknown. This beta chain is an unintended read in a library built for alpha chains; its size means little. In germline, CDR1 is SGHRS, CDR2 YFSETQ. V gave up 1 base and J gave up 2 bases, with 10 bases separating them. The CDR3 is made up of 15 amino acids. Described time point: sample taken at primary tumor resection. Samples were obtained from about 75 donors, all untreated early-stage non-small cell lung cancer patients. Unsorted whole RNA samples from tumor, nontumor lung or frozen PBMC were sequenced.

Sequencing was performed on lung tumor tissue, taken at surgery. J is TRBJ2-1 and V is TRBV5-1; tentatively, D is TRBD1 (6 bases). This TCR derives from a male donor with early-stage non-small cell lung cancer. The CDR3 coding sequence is TGCGCCAGCAGCTTGACACAGGGTGCCTACAATGAGCAGTTCTTC. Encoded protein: CASSLTQGAYNEQFF.